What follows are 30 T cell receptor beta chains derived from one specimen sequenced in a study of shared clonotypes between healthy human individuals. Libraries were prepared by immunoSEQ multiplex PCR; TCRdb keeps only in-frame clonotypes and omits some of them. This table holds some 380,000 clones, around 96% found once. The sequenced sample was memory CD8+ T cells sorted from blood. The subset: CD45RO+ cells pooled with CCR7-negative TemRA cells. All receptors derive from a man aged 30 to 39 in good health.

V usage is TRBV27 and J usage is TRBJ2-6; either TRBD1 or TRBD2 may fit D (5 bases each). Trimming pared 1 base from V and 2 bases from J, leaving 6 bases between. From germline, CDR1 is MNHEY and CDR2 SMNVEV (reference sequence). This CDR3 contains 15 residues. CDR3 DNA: TGTGCCAGCAGTTTATTGGGGGCTGGGGCCAACGTCCTGACTTTC. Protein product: CASSLLGAGANVLTF.

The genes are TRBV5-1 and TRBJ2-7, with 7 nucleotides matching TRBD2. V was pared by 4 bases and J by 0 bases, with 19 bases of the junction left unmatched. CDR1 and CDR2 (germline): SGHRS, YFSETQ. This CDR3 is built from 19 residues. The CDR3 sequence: CASSHWRGTNGGNSYEQYF. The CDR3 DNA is TGCGCCAGCAGCCATTGGCGGGGCACCAACGGGGGGAACTCCTACGAGCAGTACTTC. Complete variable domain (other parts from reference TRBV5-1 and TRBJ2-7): KAGVTQTPRYLIKTRGQQVTLSCSPISGHRSVSWYQQTPGQGLQFLFEYFSETQRNKGNFPGRFSGRQFSNSRSEMNVSTLELGDSALYLCASSHWRGTNGGNSYEQYFGPGTRLTVT.

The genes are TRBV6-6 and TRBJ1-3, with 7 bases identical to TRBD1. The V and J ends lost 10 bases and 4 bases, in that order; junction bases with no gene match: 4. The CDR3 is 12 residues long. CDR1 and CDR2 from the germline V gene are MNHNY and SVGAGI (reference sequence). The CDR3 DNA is TGTGCCATCGGGGACAGCGGAAACACCATATATTTT. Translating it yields CAIGDSGNTIYF.

The CDR3 DNA reads as TGTGCCAGCAGTCTAGCGGGAAACTCCTACAATGAGCAGTTCTTC. Protein product: CASSLAGNSYNEQFF. The chain employs TRBV7-2 and TRBJ2-1; 9 positions match TRBD2. This CDR3 is 15 amino acids long. J was trimmed by 0 bases and V by 6 bases; bases with no gene match: 3. Germline V gene lookup returns CDR1 SGHTA and CDR2 FQGNSA.

The CDR3: CASRRGGYTGELFF. The CDR3 nucleotides are TGTGCCAGCAGAAGGGGCGGCTACACCGGGGAGCTGTTTTTT. V usage is TRBV6-5 and J usage is TRBJ2-2, with D maybe TRBD1 (5 bases). In germline, CDR1 is MNHEY, CDR2 SVGAGI. Between the trimmed V and J ends, which lost 6 bases and 3 bases, there was a span of 11 bases. The CDR3 runs to 14 residues.

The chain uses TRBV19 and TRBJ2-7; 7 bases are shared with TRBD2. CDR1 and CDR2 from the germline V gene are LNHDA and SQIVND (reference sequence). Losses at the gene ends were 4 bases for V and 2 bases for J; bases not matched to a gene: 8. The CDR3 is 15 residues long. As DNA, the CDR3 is TGTGCCAGTAGTAGGGACCCCCGGGGGGCCTACGAGCAGTACTTC. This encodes CASSRDPRGAYEQYF.

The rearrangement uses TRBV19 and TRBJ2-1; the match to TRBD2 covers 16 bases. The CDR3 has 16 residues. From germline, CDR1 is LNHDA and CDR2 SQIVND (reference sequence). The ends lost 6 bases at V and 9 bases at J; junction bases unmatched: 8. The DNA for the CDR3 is TGTGCCAGTAGCAAAACCGGGACTAGCGGGAGGGGTGAGCAGTTCTTC. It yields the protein CASSKTGTSGRGEQFF.

The CDR3 region is CASSPQGSAKTQYF. The DNA of the CDR3 is TGTGCCAGCAGCCCCCAGGGGTCAGCAAAGACCCAGTACTTC. This chain connects TRBV28 to TRBJ2-5; perhaps TRBD1 as D (6 bases). Germline V gives CDR1 MDHEN, CDR2 SYDVKM. Trimming took off 6 bases at V and 6 bases at J, with 17 bases between the two ends. The CDR3 length is 14 residues.

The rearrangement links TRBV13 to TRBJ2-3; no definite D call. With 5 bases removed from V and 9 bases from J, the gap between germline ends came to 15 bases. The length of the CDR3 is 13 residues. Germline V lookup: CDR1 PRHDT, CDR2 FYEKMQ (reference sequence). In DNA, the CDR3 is TGTGCCAGCAGCCCCCGACTGGTGGCAACGCAGTATTTT. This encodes CASSPRLVATQYF.

CDR3 residues: CASSPGVQGRETQYF. The CDR3 region has the DNA TGTGCCAGCAGTCCGGGCGTCCAGGGGAGGGAGACCCAGTACTTC. V and J are TRBV28 and TRBJ2-5; D may match TRBD1 or TRBD2 (6 bases each). V dropped 5 bases and J dropped 5 bases, with 18 bases sitting between them. Germline V gene data show CDR1 as MDHEN and CDR2 as SYDVKM. The CDR3 covers 15 residues.

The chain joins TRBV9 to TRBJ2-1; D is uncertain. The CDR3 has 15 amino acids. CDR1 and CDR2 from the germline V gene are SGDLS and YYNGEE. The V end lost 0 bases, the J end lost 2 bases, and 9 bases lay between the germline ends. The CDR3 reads CASSVDGRPYNEQFF. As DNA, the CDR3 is TGTGCCAGCAGCGTAGACGGCAGGCCCTACAATGAGCAGTTCTTC. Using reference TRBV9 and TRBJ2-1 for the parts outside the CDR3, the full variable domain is DSGVTQTPKHLITATGQRVTLRCSPRSGDLSVYWYQQSLDQGLQFLIQYYNGEERAKGNILERFSAQQFPDLHSELNLSSLELGDSALYFCASSVDGRPYNEQFFGPGTRLTVL.

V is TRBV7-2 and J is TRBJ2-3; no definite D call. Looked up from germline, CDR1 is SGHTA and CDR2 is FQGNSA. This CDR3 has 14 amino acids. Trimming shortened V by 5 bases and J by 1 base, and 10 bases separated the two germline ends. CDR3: CASSNNRGTDTQYF. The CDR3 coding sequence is TGTGCCAGCAGCAATAATCGGGGCACAGATACGCAGTATTTT.

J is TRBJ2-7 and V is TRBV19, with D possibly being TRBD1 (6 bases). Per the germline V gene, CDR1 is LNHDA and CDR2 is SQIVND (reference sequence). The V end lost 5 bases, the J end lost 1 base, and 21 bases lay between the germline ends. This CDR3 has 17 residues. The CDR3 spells CASSPEIGRGHSYEQYF. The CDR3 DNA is TGTGCCAGTAGTCCAGAGATTGGCAGGGGCCATTCCTACGAGCAGTACTTC.

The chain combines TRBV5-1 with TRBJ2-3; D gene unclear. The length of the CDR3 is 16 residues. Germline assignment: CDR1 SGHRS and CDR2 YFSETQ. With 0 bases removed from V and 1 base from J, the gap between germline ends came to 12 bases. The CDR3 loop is CASSLGHPPGTDTQYF. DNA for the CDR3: TGCGCCAGCAGCTTGGGACATCCTCCCGGCACAGATACGCAGTATTTT.

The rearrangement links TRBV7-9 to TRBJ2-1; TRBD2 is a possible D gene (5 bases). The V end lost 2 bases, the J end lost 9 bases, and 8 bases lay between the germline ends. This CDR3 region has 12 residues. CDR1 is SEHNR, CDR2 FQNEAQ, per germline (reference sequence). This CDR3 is CASSLKGGEQFF. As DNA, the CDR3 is TGTGCCAGCAGCTTAAAAGGAGGTGAGCAGTTCTTC.

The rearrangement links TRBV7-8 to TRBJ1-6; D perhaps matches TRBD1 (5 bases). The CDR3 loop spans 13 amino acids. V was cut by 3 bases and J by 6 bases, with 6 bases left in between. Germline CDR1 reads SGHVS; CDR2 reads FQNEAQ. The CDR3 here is CASSLQGNSPLHF. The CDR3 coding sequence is TGTGCCAGCAGCTTGCAGGGTAATTCACCCCTCCACTTT.

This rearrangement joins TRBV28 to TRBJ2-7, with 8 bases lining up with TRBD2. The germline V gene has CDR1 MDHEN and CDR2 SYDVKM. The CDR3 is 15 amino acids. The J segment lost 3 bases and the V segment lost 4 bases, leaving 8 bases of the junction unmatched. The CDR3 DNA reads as TGTGCCAGCAGTTCAGGACTAGCTCGATTCTACGAGCAGTACTTC. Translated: CASSSGLARFYEQYF.

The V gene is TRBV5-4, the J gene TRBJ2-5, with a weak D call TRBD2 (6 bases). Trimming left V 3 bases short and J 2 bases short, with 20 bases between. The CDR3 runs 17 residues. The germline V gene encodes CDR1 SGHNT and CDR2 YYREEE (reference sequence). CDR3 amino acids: CASSSTIGGGQQETQYF. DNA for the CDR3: TGTGCCAGCAGCTCCACCATTGGGGGAGGCCAACAAGAGACCCAGTACTTC.

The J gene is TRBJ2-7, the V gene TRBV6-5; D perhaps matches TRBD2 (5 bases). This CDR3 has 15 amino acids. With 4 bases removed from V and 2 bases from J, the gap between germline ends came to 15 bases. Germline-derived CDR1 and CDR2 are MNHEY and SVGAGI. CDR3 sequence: CASSFQAEKTYEQYF. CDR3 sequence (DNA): TGTGCCAGCAGTTTCCAAGCGGAAAAGACCTACGAGCAGTACTTC.

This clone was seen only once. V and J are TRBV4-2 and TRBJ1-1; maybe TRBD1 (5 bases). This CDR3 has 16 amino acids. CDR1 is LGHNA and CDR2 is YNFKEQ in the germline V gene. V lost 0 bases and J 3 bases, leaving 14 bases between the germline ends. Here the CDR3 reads CASSQDIGDGYTEAFF. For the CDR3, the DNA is TGTGCCAGCAGCCAAGATATCGGGGACGGCTACACTGAAGCTTTCTTT.

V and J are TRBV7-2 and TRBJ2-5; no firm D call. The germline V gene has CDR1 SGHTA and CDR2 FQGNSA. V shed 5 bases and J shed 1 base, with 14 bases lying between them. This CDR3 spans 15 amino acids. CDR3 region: CASSPSPRSQETQYF. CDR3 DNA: TGTGCCAGCAGCCCATCGCCTAGATCCCAAGAGACCCAGTACTTC.

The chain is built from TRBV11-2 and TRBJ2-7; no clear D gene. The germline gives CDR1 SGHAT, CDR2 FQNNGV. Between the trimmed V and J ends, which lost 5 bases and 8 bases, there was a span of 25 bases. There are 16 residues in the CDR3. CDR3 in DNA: TGTGCCAGCAGCCCGAACTTTATTTTAGGTTCCCTCCAGCAGTACTTC. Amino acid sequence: CASSPNFILGSLQQYF.

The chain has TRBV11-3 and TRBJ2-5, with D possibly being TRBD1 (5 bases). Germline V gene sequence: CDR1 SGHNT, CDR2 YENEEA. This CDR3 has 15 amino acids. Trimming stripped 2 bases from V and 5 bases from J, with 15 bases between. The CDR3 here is CASSLLTDMRETQYF. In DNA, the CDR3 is TGTGCCAGCAGCTTACTGACAGATATGAGGGAGACCCAGTACTTC. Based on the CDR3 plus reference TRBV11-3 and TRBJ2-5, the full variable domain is EAGVVQSPRYKIIEKKQPVAFWCNPISGHNTLYWYLQNLGQGPELLIRYENEEAVDDSQLPKDRFSAERLKGVDSTLKIQPAELGDSAVYLCASSLLTDMRETQYFGPGTRLLVL.

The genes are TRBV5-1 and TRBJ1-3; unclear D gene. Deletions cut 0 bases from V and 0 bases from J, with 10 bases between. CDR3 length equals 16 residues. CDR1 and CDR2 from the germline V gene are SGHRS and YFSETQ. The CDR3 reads CASSLDSQGSGNTIYF. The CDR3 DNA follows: TGCGCCAGCAGCTTGGACAGCCAAGGCTCTGGAAACACCATATATTTT.

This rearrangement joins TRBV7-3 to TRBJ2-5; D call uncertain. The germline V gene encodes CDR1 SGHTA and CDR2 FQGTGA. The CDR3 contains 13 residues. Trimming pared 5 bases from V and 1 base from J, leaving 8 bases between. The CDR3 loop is CASSLRPQETQYF. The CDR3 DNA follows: TGTGCCAGCAGCCTACGCCCCCAAGAGACCCAGTACTTC.

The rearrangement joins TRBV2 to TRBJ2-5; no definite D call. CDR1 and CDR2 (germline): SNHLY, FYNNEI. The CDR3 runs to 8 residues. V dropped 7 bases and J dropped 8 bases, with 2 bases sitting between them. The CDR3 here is CASTTQYF. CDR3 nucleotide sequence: TGTGCCAGCACAACCCAGTACTTC.

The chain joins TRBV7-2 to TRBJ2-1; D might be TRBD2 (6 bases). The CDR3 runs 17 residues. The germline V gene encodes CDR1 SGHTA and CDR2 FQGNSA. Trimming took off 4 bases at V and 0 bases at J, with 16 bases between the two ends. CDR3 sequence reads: CASSSMSGGSSYNEQFF. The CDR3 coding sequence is TGTGCCAGCAGCTCAATGTCCGGAGGGAGCTCCTACAATGAGCAGTTCTTC.

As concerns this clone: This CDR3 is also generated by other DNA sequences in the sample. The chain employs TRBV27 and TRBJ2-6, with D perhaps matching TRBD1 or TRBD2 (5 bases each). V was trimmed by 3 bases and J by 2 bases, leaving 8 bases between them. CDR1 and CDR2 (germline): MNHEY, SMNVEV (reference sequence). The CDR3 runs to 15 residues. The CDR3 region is CASSFRGAGANVLTF. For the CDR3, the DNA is TGTGCCAGCAGTTTCCGAGGGGCTGGGGCCAACGTCCTGACTTTC.

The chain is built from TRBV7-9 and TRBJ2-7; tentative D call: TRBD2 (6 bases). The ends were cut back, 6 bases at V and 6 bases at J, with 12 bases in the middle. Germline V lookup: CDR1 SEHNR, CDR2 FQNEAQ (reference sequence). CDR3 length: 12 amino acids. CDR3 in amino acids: CASRVGSSEQYF. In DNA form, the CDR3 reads TGTGCCAGCAGAGTCGGGAGTTCCGAGCAGTACTTC.

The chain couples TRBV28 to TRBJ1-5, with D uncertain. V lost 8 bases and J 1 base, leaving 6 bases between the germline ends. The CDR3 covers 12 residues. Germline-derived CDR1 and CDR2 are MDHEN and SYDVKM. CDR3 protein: CASAYSNQPQHF. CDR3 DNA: TGTGCCAGCGCCTACAGCAATCAGCCCCAGCATTTT.